This T cell receptor beta chain was recovered during a study of cytomegalovirus exposure and HLA in healthy donors. The overall study: In an early release, HLA-typed donors contributed some 88 million unique TCR sequences.

Note on this clone: Its antigen is currently unknown.

CDR3 length: 14 residues. V shed 4 bases and J shed 0 bases, with 11 bases lying between them. Germline V gives CDR1 SGHDT, CDR2 YYEEEE. General study results and limits: Productive status was seen about 87% or about 30% of the time for most TCR beta V segments in an earlier analysis.

The PCR made use of 60 Vbeta and 13 Jbeta primers. Using immunoSEQ multiplex PCR, the repertoire was profiled, and TCRdb retains in-frame clones only, with some absent. The data contain approximately 190,000 clones, 82% of them seen just once; the ten biggest clones take up 0.075% to 0.1%. The sample comprised PBMCs. The source is a boy aged 2 to 10 in good health and CMV-seronegative. This chain joins TRBV5-6 and TRBJ2-7, with a possible D match to TRBD1 (7 bases). For the CDR3, the DNA is TGTGCCAGCAGCCCAGGGGGAGGCTCCTACGAGCAGTACTTC. The encoded protein is CASSPGGGSYEQYF.